This TCR beta chain was identified during a study of cytomegalovirus exposure and HLA in healthy donors. General study results and limits: Most CMV-associated TCR beta chains appeared HLA-restricted in a later analysis. Later on, an analysis tied roughly 17,000 TCR beta sequences to HLA alleles at 0.05 false discovery rate.

The PCR contained 60 Vbeta and 13 Jbeta primers. Profiling relied on immunoSEQ multiplex PCR, and the TCRdb table lists in-frame clones only, not all of them. This sample yields around 190,000 clones, of which roughly 80% are seen a single time; around 3.5% belongs to the top ten. Sampled while nominally healthy, donors likely had unrecorded immune exposures. The CDR3 is 15 residues long. Germline loops: CDR1 MNHNS, CDR2 SASEGT. V was pared by 2 bases and J by 0 bases, with 11 bases between. A remark on this clone: Its cognate antigen is unknown.

The chain uses TRBV6-1 and TRBJ2-7; D perhaps matches TRBD1 (5 bases). The TCR originated in a man in his forties or fifties in good health and CMV-seropositive. The specimen was PBMCs. The CDR3 here is CASSEMAGPSYEQYF. DNA of the CDR3: TGTGCCAGCAGTGAAATGGCAGGGCCCTCCTACGAGCAGTACTTC.